This record concerns one T cell receptor (beta chain) sequence. As processed by the authors: From reference gene primer amplification, estimates of nucleated cell counts were derived. Profiling relied on immunoSEQ multiplex PCR, and the TCRdb table lists in-frame clones only, not all of them. Clone size and the V and J calls come from that table; the DNA yielded D and trimming. The table records some 520,000 clones, approximately 92% of them present only once. This sample stems from a study of blood T cell repertoires in COVID-19. Enrolled during active infection, Seattle patients were then followed longitudinally. The V end was cut by 0 bases, the J end by 6 bases, with 7 bases between. The CDR3 spans 13 residues. The V gene's germline CDR1 is SGHKS and CDR2 YYEKEE (reference sequence).

The sample taken for sequencing was peripheral blood. This sequence was found in a young man with COVID-19, enrolled during active disease. The rearrangement links TRBV5-5 to TRBJ2-1, with D perhaps matching TRBD2 (5 bases). The CDR3 DNA follows: TGTGCCAGCAGCTTGGGGACTCCCAATGAGCAGTTCTTC. Amino acids: CASSLGTPNEQFF.